One sample yielded the 22 T cell receptor beta chains listed below, sequenced in a study of T cells in Graves' hyperthyroidism and ophthalmopathy. RNA transcripts were the template for amplifying TCR beta CDR3 regions. The primer set for the first-round RT-PCR of the TCR CDR3 was HTBI. TCRdb re-called the multiplex PCR reads through MiXCR, storing one row per CDR3 protein. This sample has roughly 500,000 distinct CDR3 sequences, with roughly 45% found just once. The sequencing sample was made of peripheral blood or thyroid tissue (not recorded which). All receptors derive from an adult woman with Graves' disease, either hyperthyroidism or ophthalmopathy (not recorded which).

V is TRBV29-1 and J is TRBJ1-5, with D uncertain. The V gene's germline CDR1 is SQVTM and CDR2 ANQGSEA. The CDR3 has 12 amino acids. The CDR3 loop reads CAHGIRNQPQHF. CDR3 sequence (DNA): TGCGCCCATGGGATCCGCAATCAGCCCCAGCATTTT.

The chain links TRBV20-1 to TRBJ1-6, with a possible D match to TRBD1 (5 bases). Germline CDR1 and CDR2: DFQATT and SNEGSKA (reference sequence). The CDR3 consists of 16 residues. V gave up 3 bases and J gave up 5 bases, with 17 bases separating them. For the CDR3, the DNA is TGCAGTGCTAGGATCGTAGGGGAAGGGGATAATTCACCCCTCCACTTT. This codes for CSARIVGEGDNSPLHF.

The chain joins TRBV20-1 to TRBJ1-2; D perhaps matches TRBD1 (5 bases). Trimming took off 6 bases at V and 6 bases at J, with 23 bases between the two ends. This CDR3 is built from 15 residues. Germline loops: CDR1 DFQATT, CDR2 SNEGSKA (reference sequence). CDR3: CSASDTNTGDDGYTF. As DNA, the CDR3 is TGCAGTGCGTCGGACACTAACACCGGGGACGATGGCTACACCTTC.

Turning to this clonotype: Since a much larger clone is just one base distant, this may be a read error. This chain uses TRBV7-2 with TRBJ1-1, with D hard to call. CDR3 length: 15 amino acids. From germline, CDR1 is SGHTA and CDR2 FQGNSA. The CDR3 coding sequence is TGCGCCAGCAGCCAGACTTCACCCGCGAACACTGCAGCTTTCTTT. It translates to CASSQTSPANTAAFF.

On this clonotype: At one boundary the junction diverges from the germline segment, which might be a read error. The rearrangement joins TRBV7-2 to TRBJ2-7, with D possibly being TRBD1 or TRBD2 (5 bases each). Germline V gives CDR1 SGHTA, CDR2 FQGNSA. This CDR3 has 14 residues. DNA of the CDR3: TGTGCCAGCAGCCCCCAATCCAACACCGGGGCTAAGATCTTC. This encodes CASSPQSNTGAKIF.

This clonotype has only a few counts. The chain employs TRBV3-1 and TRBJ2-7; D is unclear. Germline assignment: CDR1 LGHDT and CDR2 YNNKEL (reference sequence). Trimming pared 3 bases from V and 4 bases from J, leaving 7 bases between. The CDR3 extends over 12 amino acids. The CDR3 DNA follows: TGTGCCAGCAGCCACGGTGGTTACGAGCAGTACTTC. This gives the protein CASSHGGYEQYF.

This clonotype was detected a few times. V is TRBV29-1 and J is TRBJ1-1; the D is unclear. V lost 4 bases and J lost 1, with 10 bases in between. The V gene's germline CDR1 is SQVTM and CDR2 ANQGSEA. CDR3 length: 13 amino acids. In DNA, the CDR3 is TGCAGCGTTGGAGGGTACCAGAACACTGAAGCTTTCTTT. It is translated as CSVGGYQNTEAFF.

This clonotype appeared a few times. The conserved phenylalanine or tryptophan normally closing the CDR3 is absent here, so this likely arose from a read error. The limits of the CDR3 on the DNA are not certain, so only TCRdb's listed CDR3 is given. This chain uses TRBV2 with TRBJ1-3; the tabulated D call, TRBD1, remains unverified against the DNA. The germline V gene has CDR1 SNHLY and CDR2 FYNNEI. Ends included, the CDR3 has 9 residues. CDR3 residues: CASSNRVNT.

V and J are TRBV24-1 and TRBJ2-1, with D perhaps matching TRBD1 (5 bases). The V gene lost 9 bases and the J gene lost 0 bases, with 14 bases spanning the gap. The germline V gene encodes CDR1 KGHDR and CDR2 SFDVKD. This CDR3 spans 15 amino acids. CDR3 sequence: CATPMRQSSYNEQFF. CDR3 nucleotide sequence: TGTGCCACCCCTATGAGACAGAGCTCCTACAATGAGCAGTTCTTC.

The chain has TRBV25-1 and TRBJ2-5; 8 nucleotides align to TRBD2. The CDR3 length is 19 residues. Germline assignment: CDR1 MGHDK and CDR2 SYGVNS. Trimming removed 6 bases from V and 4 bases from J; junction bases left unmatched: 22. CDR3 protein: CASSLGLGVGGGPVETQYF. The CDR3 coding sequence is TGTGCCAGCAGCTTAGGCCTCGGAGTCGGCGGGGGGCCGGTAGAGACCCAGTACTTC.

The chain joins TRBV5-1 to TRBJ2-7, with D maybe TRBD1 (5 bases). Deletions cut 4 bases from V and 0 bases from J, with 11 bases between. Germline CDR1 SGHRS, CDR2 YFSETQ. The CDR3 contains 14 residues. CDR3 DNA: TGCGCCAGCAGCGTTGACAGAAACTCCTACGAGCAGTACTTC. Protein product: CASSVDRNSYEQYF.

The rearrangement uses TRBV7-2 and TRBJ2-7; 7 bases map to TRBD1. The CDR3 spans 13 residues. V gave up 5 bases and J gave up 9 bases; unmatched junction bases: 10. CDR1 is SGHTA and CDR2 is FQGNSA in the germline V gene. CDR3 bases: TGTGCCAGCAGCCCCGACAGGGAAGACGGGCAGTACTTC. Translated, it gives CASSPDREDGQYF.

The chain combines TRBV11-2 with TRBJ2-3, with D perhaps TRBD1 or TRBD2 (5 bases each). Trimming removed 5 bases from V and 6 bases from J, with 15 bases in between. The CDR3 spans 14 residues. Per germline, CDR1 SGHAT and CDR2 FQNNGV. The CDR3 is CASSIGTPGDTQYF. For the CDR3, the DNA is TGTGCCAGCAGCATCGGGACCCCTGGGGATACGCAGTATTTT.

The rearrangement links TRBV4-1 to TRBJ1-1; no definite D call. Germline V gene data show CDR1 as MGHRA and CDR2 as YSYEKL. V was trimmed by 0 bases and J by 4 bases, leaving 6 bases between them. The CDR3 extends over 13 amino acids. The CDR3 DNA reads TGCGCCAGCAGCCAAGAATGGAGCACTGAAGCTTTCTTT. Encoded protein: CASSQEWSTEAFF.

The table lists this clonotype with many counts. The chain has TRBV5-1 and TRBJ2-2; 10 positions agree with TRBD2. This CDR3 contains 19 residues. Germline V gene sequence: CDR1 SGHRS, CDR2 YFSETQ. The J segment lost 1 base and the V segment lost 0 bases, leaving 9 bases of the junction unmatched. CDR3 residues: CASSLAIASGSMNTGELFF. CDR3 coding DNA: TGCGCCAGCAGCTTGGCCATAGCTAGCGGGAGTATGAACACCGGGGAGCTGTTTTTT.

This clonotype appeared once. The conserved final phenylalanine or tryptophan is absent from the CDR3, which likely points to a read error. The DNA is left out, because the CDR3 cannot be placed on it with certainty; the CDR3 is given as TCRdb lists it. V gene TRBV7-9 combines with J gene TRBJ2-7. The CDR3 numbers 10 amino acids, ends counted. From germline, CDR1 is SEHNR and CDR2 FQNEAQ (reference sequence). The CDR3 reads CASSRMVADT.

This clonotype appeared once. The J gene is TRBJ2-7, the V gene TRBV5-1; 7 bases align to TRBD2. Germline CDR1 SGHRS, CDR2 YFSETQ. Unmatched junction bases numbered 6, after V lost 1 base and J lost 2 bases. The CDR3 spans 15 residues. The DNA for the CDR3 is TGCGCCAGCAGCTTGAGGCTAGCGGCTACCTACGAGCAGTACTTC. Protein sequence: CASSLRLAATYEQYF. Combining the CDR3 with reference TRBV5-1 and TRBJ2-7 gives the whole variable domain KAGVTQTPRYLIKTRGQQVTLSCSPISGHRSVSWYQQTPGQGLQFLFEYFSETQRNKGNFPGRFSGRQFSNSRSEMNVSTLELGDSALYLCASSLRLAATYEQYFGPGTRLTVT.

The V gene is TRBV7-9, the J gene TRBJ1-4; 11 bases map to TRBD1. V lost 5 bases, J lost 8 bases, and 7 bases stayed unmatched. The CDR3 loop spans 15 amino acids. In germline, CDR1 is SEHNR, CDR2 FQNEAQ (reference sequence). CDR3 protein: CASSPTGTGGEKLFF. DNA for the CDR3: TGTGCCAGCAGCCCCACCGGGACAGGGGGAGAAAAACTGTTTTTT.

V gene TRBV20-1 combines with J gene TRBJ1-6; TRBD1 agrees at 8 bases. After removal of 6 bases from V and 7 bases from J, the junction contained 5 bases not matched to a gene. The CDR3 extends over 13 amino acids. Germline V gene data show CDR1 as DFQATT and CDR2 as SNEGSKA (reference sequence). CDR3 amino acids: CSAGDRQNSPLHF. CDR3 bases: TGCAGTGCAGGGGACAGGCAGAATTCACCCCTCCACTTT.

This clonotype was seen at least ten times. The chain is built from TRBV12-3 or TRBV12-4 and TRBJ1-1; D is unresolved. Trimming shortened V by 5 bases and J by 2 bases, and 6 bases separated the two germline ends. There are 12 residues in the CDR3. The CDR3 reads CASSTYNTEAFF. In DNA form, the CDR3 reads TGTGCCAGCAGTACGTATAACACTGAAGCTTTCTTT.

This clonotype was observed at least ten times. The V and J genes are TRBV6-5 and TRBJ2-7; D remains unclear. V dropped 2 bases and J dropped 6 bases, with 2 bases sitting between them. Germline-derived CDR1 and CDR2 are MNHEY and SVGAGI. The length of the CDR3 is 10 residues. CDR3 DNA sequence: TGTGCCAGCAGTTACCCCGAGCAGTACTTC. Amino acids: CASSYPEQYF.

This clonotype showed up many times. The chain joins TRBV15 to TRBJ1-1; D is unclear. The V end lost 5 bases, the J end lost 5 bases, and 24 bases lay between the germline ends. CDR3 size: 17 residues. CDR1 is LNHNV, CDR2 YYDKDF, per germline (reference sequence). The CDR3 loop is CATSHLGHNDVMTEAFF. CDR3 sequence (DNA): TGTGCCACCAGCCACCTCGGGCATAACGACGTAATGACTGAAGCTTTCTTT.